One sample yielded the 20 T cell receptor beta chains listed below, sequenced in a study of T cell repertoires in cytomegalovirus infection. Antigens for these TCRs are unknown. TCRdb re-derived calls from the reads in MiXCR, one entry per CDR3 protein. This sample carries roughly 990,000 distinct CDR3 sequences, less than 35% of them seen once, and the ten largest clones take about 14%. The specimen was cultured CD8+ T cells from PBMCs, collected from culture after CMV antigen stimulation. The receptors derive from a human donor in good health (CMV status not recorded). Some clones in this sample may be carry-over from other donors' samples.

V usage is TRBV7-9 and J usage is TRBJ2-5, with TRBD2 matching 15 bases. Looked up from germline, CDR1 is SEHNR and CDR2 is FQNEAQ (reference sequence). The CDR3 is 16 amino acids. The V segment lost 4 bases and the J segment 3 bases; nucleotides outside the gene matches: 3. The CDR3 region has the DNA TGTGCCAGCAGCTCTTGGACTAGCGGGGGGGAAGAGACCCAGTACTTC. Translating it yields CASSSWTSGGEETQYF.

The genes are TRBV27 and TRBJ2-1; perhaps D is TRBD1 or TRBD2 (5 bases each). V was shortened by 3 bases and J by 8 bases, with 17 bases between the two germline ends. CDR1 is MNHEY, CDR2 SMNVEV, per germline (reference sequence). This CDR3 is 15 amino acids long. CDR3 loop: CASSFTGTLGDEQFF. The CDR3 DNA is TGTGCCAGCAGTTTTACCGGGACCTTAGGGGATGAGCAGTTCTTC.

This chain links TRBV29-1 with TRBJ1-2; D gene unclear. CDR1 is SQVTM, CDR2 ANQGSEA, per germline. Trimming took 6 bases from V and 4 from J, leaving 12 bases between them. This CDR3 is built from 12 residues. For the CDR3, the DNA is TGCAGCGTGTCGGACGGCCTCTATGGCTACACCTTC. Its protein is CSVSDGLYGYTF.

This clonotype was detected a few times. The DNA for the CDR3 is TGTGCCAGCAGCGCTGCCGGGCCCCCAGGCCCTGAAGCTTTCTTT. Translating it yields CASSAAGPPGPEAFF. The gene calls are TRBV7-6 and TRBJ1-1; D is unclear. Trimming removed 5 bases from V and 6 bases from J, with 19 bases in between. Per the germline V gene, CDR1 is SGHVS and CDR2 is FNYEAQ. The CDR3 totals 15 residues.

In this sample, this clonotype turned up a few times. V usage is TRBV7-9 and J usage is TRBJ1-4; TRBD1 agrees at 10 bases. With V trimmed by 5 bases and J by 6 bases, 6 bases remained unmatched. CDR1 SEHNR and CDR2 FQNEAQ come from the germline V gene (reference sequence). The CDR3 contains 15 residues. The CDR3 loop reads CASSPRDRGDEKLFF. DNA for the CDR3: TGTGCCAGCAGCCCCAGGGACAGGGGTGATGAAAAACTGTTTTTT.

This clonotype has a handful of counts. The chain has TRBV6-5 and TRBJ1-6; D is possibly TRBD1 (5 bases). The germline V gene has CDR1 MNHEY and CDR2 SVGAGI. V lost 0 bases, J lost 0 bases, and 12 bases lay in between. The CDR3 runs to 18 residues. CDR3 DNA sequence: TGTGCCAGCAGTTACTCGTCTAGGGGTCCCTCCTATAATTCACCCCTCCACTTT. It codes for CASSYSSRGPSYNSPLHF.

The rearrangement joins TRBV5-5 to TRBJ2-3, with 8 bases that match TRBD2. CDR1 and CDR2 from the germline V gene are SGHKS and YYEKEE (reference sequence). V lost 0 bases, J lost 2 bases, and 2 bases stayed unmatched. The CDR3 sequence is 15 residues long. CDR3 bases: TGTGCCAGCAGCTTGGTCGGGAGGGACACAGATACGCAGTATTTT. This gives the protein CASSLVGRDTDTQYF. Full variable domain (remainder filled in from reference TRBV5-5 and TRBJ2-3): DAGVTQSPTHLIKTRGQQVTLRCSPISGHKSVSWYQQVLGQGPQFIFQYYEKEERGRGNFPDRFSARQFPNYSSELNVNALLLGDSALYLCASSLVGRDTDTQYFGPGTRLTVL.

This clonotype turned up a few times. The chain joins TRBV6-5 to TRBJ2-3; 11 bases fit TRBD2. This CDR3 region has 16 residues. Germline V CDR1 and CDR2: MNHEY, SVGAGI. The CDR3 bases are TGTGGCCTAGCGGGGGGCCTTTTCCCTTCCACAGATACGCAGTATTTT. This codes for CGLAGGLFPSTDTQYF.

The chain recombines TRBV24-1 with TRBJ2-7, with no clear D. The CDR3 loop spans 19 amino acids. Trimming removed 0 bases at V and 3 bases at J, with 23 bases between. Germline values: CDR1 KGHDR, CDR2 SFDVKD. As DNA, the CDR3 is TGTGCCACCAGTGATTTGTTACCCCCTTCAACAGAGATCGTCTACGAGCAGTACGTC. It encodes CATSDLLPPSTEIVYEQYV.

This clonotype was seen at least ten times. The CDR3: CASSSVRDSGANVLTF. CDR3 nucleotide sequence: TGTGCCAGCAGCTCGGTACGGGACTCTGGGGCCAACGTCCTGACTTTC. The chain links TRBV7-9 to TRBJ2-6; perhaps TRBD2 as D (5 bases). CDR3 size: 16 residues. V was cut by 4 bases and J by 0 bases, with 10 bases left in between. Germline values: CDR1 SEHNR, CDR2 FQNEAQ (reference sequence).

The chain uses TRBV3-1 and TRBJ2-3, with 11 bases aligning to TRBD2. Germline trimming cut 1 base from V and 5 bases from J; bases unmatched to any gene: 14. CDR3 length equals 19 residues. Germline V CDR1 and CDR2: LGHDT, YNNKEL (reference sequence). The CDR3 nucleotides are TGTGCCAGCAGCCAAGTTGATAGCGGGGGGGCAGGGCAGCGAGATACGCAGTATTTT. Protein: CASSQVDSGGAGQRDTQYF.

The J gene is TRBJ2-4, the V gene TRBV20-1, with 7 bases aligning to TRBD1. CDR3 length: 13 residues. V lost 5 bases to trimming and J lost 5 bases; unmatched junction nucleotides: 6. Germline values: CDR1 DFQATT, CDR2 SNEGSKA (reference sequence). The chain's CDR3 is CSASSTGQNIQYF. CDR3 nucleotide sequence: TGCAGTGCTTCCTCGACAGGGCAAAACATTCAGTACTTC.

The chain combines TRBV5-5 with TRBJ2-7; no reliable D call. Germline V gene sequence: CDR1 SGHKS, CDR2 YYEKEE (reference sequence). Trimming took off 0 bases at V and 1 base at J, with 11 bases between the two ends. The CDR3 loop spans 15 amino acids. DNA for the CDR3: TGTGCCAGCAGCTTGGCCACTGACCAATCCTACGAGCAGTACTTC. Protein: CASSLATDQSYEQYF.

Many counts were recorded for this clonotype. The V gene is TRBV4-3, the J gene TRBJ2-6; weak D call: TRBD2 (6 bases). The CDR3 loop spans 18 amino acids. Trimming left V 4 bases short and J 1 base short, with 17 bases between. Germline CDR1 reads LGHNA; CDR2 reads YSLEER. The CDR3 DNA is TGCGCCAGCAGCCCGGCGGGACGGCGAATTTCTGGGGCCAACGTCCTGACTTTC. Translated: CASSPAGRRISGANVLTF.

This rearrangement joins TRBV5-6 to TRBJ2-2, with a possible D match to TRBD2 (7 bases). CDR1 and CDR2 (germline): SGHDT, YYEEEE. Trimming took 5 bases from V and 6 from J, leaving 20 bases between them. The CDR3 runs 16 residues. The CDR3 DNA sequence: TGTGCCAGCAGGCGGGGGACATACACCCCCTCCGGGGAGCTGTTTTTT. Its translation is CASRRGTYTPSGELFF.

The genes are TRBV2 and TRBJ1-5, with D unresolved. Trimming removed 1 base at V and 2 bases at J, with 9 bases between. CDR3 length equals 15 residues. The germline V gene has CDR1 SNHLY and CDR2 FYNNEI. DNA for the CDR3: TGTGCCAGCAGTGAAGTTGGACGGGGCAATCAGCCCCAGCATTTT. The encoded protein is CASSEVGRGNQPQHF. Together with reference TRBV2 and TRBJ1-5, the CDR3 gives the full variable domain: EPEVTQTPSHQVTQMGQEVILRCVPISNHLYFYWYRQILGQKVEFLVSFYNNEISEKSEIFDDQFSVERPDGSNFTLKIRSTKLEDSAMYFCASSEVGRGNQPQHFGDGTRLSIL.

The genes are TRBV7-6 and TRBJ1-1; D may be TRBD1 (5 bases). The CDR3 is 15 residues long. The germline CDR1 and CDR2 sequences are SGHVS and FNYEAQ. V was shortened by 2 bases and J by 5 bases, with 15 bases between the two germline ends. The CDR3 DNA reads as TGTGCCAGCAGCTTACTTAATACCCGGGGGACTGAAGCTTTCTTT. This codes for CASSLLNTRGTEAFF.

This clonotype was detected only a few times. V is TRBV6-8 and J is TRBJ1-3; D unresolved. Germline V gene data show CDR1 as MNHGY and CDR2 as SAAAGT. Trimming stripped 5 bases from V and 8 bases from J, with 10 bases between. This CDR3 has 12 residues. The CDR3 DNA reads TGTGCCAGCAGTCTCGGCCCAGACACCATATATTTT. This gives the protein CASSLGPDTIYF.

This chain uses TRBV19 with TRBJ2-1, with D tentatively TRBD2 (5 bases). Germline loops: CDR1 LNHDA, CDR2 SQIVND (reference sequence). This CDR3 comprises 14 residues. V lost 5 bases to trimming and J lost 5 bases, with 13 bases between them. The CDR3 spells CASSEGWIDNEQFF. The CDR3 DNA follows: TGTGCCAGTAGTGAGGGCTGGATCGACAATGAGCAGTTCTTC.

The V gene is TRBV29-1, the J gene TRBJ1-1; D unresolved. In germline, CDR1 is SQVTM, CDR2 ANQGSEA. V lost 8 bases and J 6 bases, leaving 13 bases between the germline ends. The CDR3 loop spans 11 amino acids. The CDR3: CSLLSGAEAFF. CDR3 bases: TGCAGCCTCCTGTCGGGAGCTGAAGCTTTCTTT.